In this sample, the clone carrying this T cell receptor (beta chain) turned up many times. Its antigen is currently unknown. This entry comes from a study of T cell repertoires in cytomegalovirus infection. Study as a whole: Public TCR beta signatures marked donors with CMV infection and the matching HLA. General study findings and limits: In two of eight donors, the top clonotype was HLA-C-restricted CMV-specific.

In TCRdb, the reads were re-called with MiXCR into one record per CDR3 protein. The table shows approximately 630,000 distinct CDR3 sequences, with roughly 26% occurring only once. The germline CDR1 and CDR2 sequences are SGHDN and FVKESK. The CDR3 consists of 14 residues. Deletions cut 4 bases from V and 12 bases from J, with 19 bases between. This chain uses TRBV14 with TRBJ2-1; D is perhaps TRBD1 (5 bases). This clonotype was obtained from a human donor in good health (CMV status not recorded). Some clones in this sample may be carry-over from other donors' samples. Sequencing was done on a sample of CD8+ T cells from PBMCs. The DNA for the CDR3 is TGTGCCAGCAGCCCTCTAGTGGACACGCCGTGGCAGTTCTTC. This gives the protein CASSPLVDTPWQFF.